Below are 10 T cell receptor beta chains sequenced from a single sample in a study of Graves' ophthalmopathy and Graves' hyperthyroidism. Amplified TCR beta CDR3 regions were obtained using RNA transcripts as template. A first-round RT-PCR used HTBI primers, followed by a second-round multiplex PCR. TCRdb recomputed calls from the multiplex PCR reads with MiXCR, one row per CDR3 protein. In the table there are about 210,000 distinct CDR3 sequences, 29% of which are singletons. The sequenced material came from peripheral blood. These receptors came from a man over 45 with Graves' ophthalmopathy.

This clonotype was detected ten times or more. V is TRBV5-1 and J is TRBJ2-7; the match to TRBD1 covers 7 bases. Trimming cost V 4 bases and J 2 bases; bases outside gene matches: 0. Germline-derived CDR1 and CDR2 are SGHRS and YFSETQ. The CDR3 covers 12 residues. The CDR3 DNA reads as TGCGCCAGCAGCGACAGGGCCTACGAGCAGTACTTC. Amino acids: CASSDRAYEQYF. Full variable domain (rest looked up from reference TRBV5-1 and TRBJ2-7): KAGVTQTPRYLIKTRGQQVTLSCSPISGHRSVSWYQQTPGQGLQFLFEYFSETQRNKGNFPGRFSGRQFSNSRSEMNVSTLELGDSALYLCASSDRAYEQYFGPGTRLTVT.

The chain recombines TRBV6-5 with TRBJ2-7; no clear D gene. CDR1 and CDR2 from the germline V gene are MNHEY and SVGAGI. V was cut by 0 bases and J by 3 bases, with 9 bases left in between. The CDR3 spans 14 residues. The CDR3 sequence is CASSYSRILYEQYF. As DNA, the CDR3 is TGTGCCAGCAGTTACTCTAGGATACTCTACGAGCAGTACTTC.

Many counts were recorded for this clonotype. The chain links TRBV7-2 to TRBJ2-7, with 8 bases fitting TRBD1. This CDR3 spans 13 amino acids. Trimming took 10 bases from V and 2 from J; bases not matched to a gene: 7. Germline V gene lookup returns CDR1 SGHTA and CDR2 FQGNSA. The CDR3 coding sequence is TGTGCCACCTCCCGACAGGGGACCTACGAGCAGTACTTC. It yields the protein CATSRQGTYEQYF.

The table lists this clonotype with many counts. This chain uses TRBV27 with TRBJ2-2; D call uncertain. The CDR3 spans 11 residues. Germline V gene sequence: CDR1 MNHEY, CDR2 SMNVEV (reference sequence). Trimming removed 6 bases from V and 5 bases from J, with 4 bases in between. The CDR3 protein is CASRETGELFF. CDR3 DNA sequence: TGTGCCAGCAGGGAGACCGGGGAGCTGTTTTTT.

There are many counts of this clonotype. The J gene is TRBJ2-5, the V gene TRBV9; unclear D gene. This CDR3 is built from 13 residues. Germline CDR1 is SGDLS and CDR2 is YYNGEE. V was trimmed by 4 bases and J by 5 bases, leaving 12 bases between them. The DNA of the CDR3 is TGTGCCAGCAGCCCCAGCCAATGGGAGACCCAGTACTTC. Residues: CASSPSQWETQYF.

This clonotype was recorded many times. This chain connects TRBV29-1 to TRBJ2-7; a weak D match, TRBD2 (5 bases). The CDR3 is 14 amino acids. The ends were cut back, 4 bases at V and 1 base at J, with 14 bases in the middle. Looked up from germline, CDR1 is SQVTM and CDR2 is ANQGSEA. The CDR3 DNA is TGCAGCGTTGCCAGGTCGGACTTGTCCTACGAGCAGTACTTC. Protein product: CSVARSDLSYEQYF.

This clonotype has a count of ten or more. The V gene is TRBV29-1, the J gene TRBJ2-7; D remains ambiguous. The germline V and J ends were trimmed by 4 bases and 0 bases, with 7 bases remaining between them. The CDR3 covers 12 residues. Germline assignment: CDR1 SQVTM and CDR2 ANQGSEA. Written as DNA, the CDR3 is TGCAGCGTTGTTGGGGACTCCTACGAGCAGTACTTC. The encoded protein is CSVVGDSYEQYF.

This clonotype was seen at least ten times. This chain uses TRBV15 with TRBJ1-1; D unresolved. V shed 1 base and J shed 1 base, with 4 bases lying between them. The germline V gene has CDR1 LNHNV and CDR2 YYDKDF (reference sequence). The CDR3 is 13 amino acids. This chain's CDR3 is CATSRGTNTEAFF. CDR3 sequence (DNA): TGTGCCACCAGCAGAGGGACGAACACTGAAGCTTTCTTT.

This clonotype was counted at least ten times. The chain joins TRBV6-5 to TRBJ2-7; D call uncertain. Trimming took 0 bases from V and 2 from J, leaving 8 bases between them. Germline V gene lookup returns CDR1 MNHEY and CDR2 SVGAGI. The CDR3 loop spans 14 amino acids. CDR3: CASSYSPKTYEQYF. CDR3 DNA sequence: TGTGCCAGCAGTTACTCTCCGAAAACCTACGAGCAGTACTTC.

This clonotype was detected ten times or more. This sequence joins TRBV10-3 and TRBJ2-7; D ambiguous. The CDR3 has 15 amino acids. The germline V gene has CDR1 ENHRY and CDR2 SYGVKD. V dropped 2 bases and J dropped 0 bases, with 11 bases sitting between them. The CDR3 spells CAISEVAAFSYEQYF. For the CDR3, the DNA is TGTGCCATCAGTGAGGTGGCAGCTTTCTCCTACGAGCAGTACTTC.